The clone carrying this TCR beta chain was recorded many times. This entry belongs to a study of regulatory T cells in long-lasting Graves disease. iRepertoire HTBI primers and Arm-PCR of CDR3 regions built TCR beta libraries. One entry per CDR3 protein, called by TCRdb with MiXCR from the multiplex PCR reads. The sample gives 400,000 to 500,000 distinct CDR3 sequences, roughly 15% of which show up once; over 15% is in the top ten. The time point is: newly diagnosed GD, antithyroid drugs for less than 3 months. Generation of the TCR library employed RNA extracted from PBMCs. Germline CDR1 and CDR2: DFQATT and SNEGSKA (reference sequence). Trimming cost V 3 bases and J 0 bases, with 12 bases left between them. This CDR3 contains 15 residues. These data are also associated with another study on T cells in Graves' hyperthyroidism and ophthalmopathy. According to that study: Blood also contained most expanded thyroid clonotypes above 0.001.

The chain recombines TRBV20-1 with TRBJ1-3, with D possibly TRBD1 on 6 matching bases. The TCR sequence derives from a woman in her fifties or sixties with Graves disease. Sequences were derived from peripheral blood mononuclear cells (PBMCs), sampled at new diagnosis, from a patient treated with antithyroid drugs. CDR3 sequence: CSARAQGSSGNTIYF. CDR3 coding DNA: TGCAGTGCTAGGGCCCAGGGGAGCTCTGGAAACACCATATATTTT.